Here is one T cell receptor beta chain with its context. Its antigen is still unknown. The treatment here: 15 to 20 received Ad26.COV2.S at low or high dose, single or two shots; roughly five received placebo; per-sample allocation not given. The investigators took samples on day 63 after the first vaccine or placebo injection. The sample is drawn from a study of Ad26.COV2.S vaccination and SARS-CoV-2 variants. Study conclusions and caveats: Analytic work on TCR breadth and depth might have understated the full extent of total T cell responses. With respect to non-spike TCR breadth, vaccine and placebo recipients were similar.

The protocol was immunoSEQ multiplex PCR, while the TCRdb copy is restricted to in-frame clones and leaves out a portion. The sample records about 400,000 clones, about nine tenths being singletons. The sequence was collected from a person between 18 and 65 years old who received the Ad26.COV2.S COVID-19 vaccine or a placebo. The sample here was peripheral blood, taken in a trial of Ad26.COV2.S vaccine versus placebo.

CDR3 residues: CASSFPSQGNTEAFF. The CDR3 bases are TGTGCCAGCAGTTTTCCGAGTCAGGGCAACACTGAAGCTTTCTTT. The chain links TRBV28 to TRBJ1-1, with D perhaps matching TRBD1 (5 bases). In germline, CDR1 is MDHEN, CDR2 SYDVKM. This CDR3 is built from 15 residues. Deletions cut 3 bases from V and 2 bases from J, with 13 bases between.